Below are 10 T cell receptor beta chains sequenced from a single sample in a study of T cell repertoires in cytomegalovirus infection. TCRdb passed the reads through MiXCR, listing each CDR3 protein once. This sample has approximately 990,000 distinct CDR3 sequences; roughly 30% occur once, and the top ten carry over 10%. The antigens of these receptors remain unknown. This sample comprised cultured CD8+ T cells from PBMCs, obtained from culture after CMV antigen stimulation. The receptors were gathered from a human donor in good health (CMV status not recorded). Some clones in this sample may be carry-over from other donors' samples.

This clonotype was detected a few times. The rearrangement links TRBV25-1 to TRBJ2-7, with 8 bases that match TRBD1. The CDR3 runs 15 residues. The germline V gene has CDR1 MGHDK and CDR2 SYGVNS. The V gene end was trimmed by 3 bases and the J gene end by 3 bases; junction bases not matched to a gene: 7. CDR3 sequence reads: CASSDPRQGRYEQYF. The CDR3 DNA is TGTGCCAGCAGTGATCCCCGACAGGGGCGCTACGAGCAGTACTTC.

V is TRBV13 and J is TRBJ2-3; D not certain. CDR3 length equals 16 residues. V lost 5 bases, J lost 2 bases, and 17 bases lay in between. Germline V gives CDR1 PRHDT, CDR2 FYEKMQ (reference sequence). The CDR3 DNA reads as TGTGCCAGCAGCCCCCGTAGCCGGACGAACACAGATACGCAGTATTTT. It encodes CASSPRSRTNTDTQYF.

Regarding this clonotype: This may be a read error: a much more frequent sequence differs by one nucleotide. J is TRBJ2-1 and V is TRBV7-2; 8 nucleotides align to TRBD2. The CDR3 contains 19 residues. Per germline, CDR1 SGHTA and CDR2 FQGNSA. V shed 5 bases and J 0 bases; nucleotides not matched to a gene: 15. CDR3 DNA sequence: TGTGCCAGCAGCACACCGGGACTAGAGGGGACAAGCTCCTACAATGAGCAGTTCTTC. Translated, it gives CASSTPGLEGTSSYNEQFF.

V is TRBV6-5 and J is TRBJ1-5, with D perhaps matching TRBD1 (6 bases). This CDR3 has 15 residues. Trimming took 6 bases from V and 0 from J, leaving 12 bases between them. Germline lookup yields CDR1 MNHEY and CDR2 SVGAGI. The CDR3 sequence is CASSTYRDSNQPQHF. CDR3 nucleotide sequence: TGTGCCAGCAGCACCTACAGGGATAGCAATCAGCCCCAGCATTTT.

This clonotype showed up just a few times. The rearrangement links TRBV27 to TRBJ2-5; 7 bases fit TRBD2. CDR3 length equals 16 residues. V was clipped by 6 bases and J by 2 bases; unmatched bases: 12. Germline CDR1 reads MNHEY; CDR2 reads SMNVEV (reference sequence). CDR3 sequence (DNA): TGTGCCAGCAGCTCCATTCATCGGGGGGATCAAGAGACCCAGTACTTC. Its translation: CASSSIHRGDQETQYF.

V and J are TRBV10-3 and TRBJ1-3; a weak D match, TRBD1 (5 bases). The V gene's germline CDR1 is ENHRY and CDR2 SYGVKD. V was pared by 6 bases and J by 7 bases, with 22 bases between. The CDR3 contains 16 residues. CDR3 bases: TGTGCCATCAGGGTAGGGGCAGGACCTCTGGGTAACACCATATATTTT. It encodes CAIRVGAGPLGNTIYF.

The chain links TRBV27 to TRBJ2-1; no firm D call. Germline CDR1 MNHEY, CDR2 SMNVEV (reference sequence). This CDR3 comprises 13 residues. Trimming shortened V by 3 bases and J by 6 bases, and 9 bases separated the two germline ends. CDR3 in DNA: TGTGCCAGCAGTTTTGGGCGGTTCAATGAGCAGTTCTTC. Its protein product is CASSFGRFNEQFF.

The chain is built from TRBV6-5 and TRBJ1-5, with D possibly TRBD1 on 5 matching bases. This CDR3 has 14 amino acids. Trimming took 6 bases from V and 3 from J, leaving 12 bases between them. CDR1 is MNHEY and CDR2 is SVGAGI in the germline V gene. The CDR3 nucleotides are TGTGCCAGCAGACACAAGGGGCCCAATCAGCCCCAGCATTTT. This gives the protein CASRHKGPNQPQHF.

This clonotype has at least ten counts. The junction departs from the called germline gene at one end, perhaps through a read error. The chain combines TRBV5-1 with TRBJ2-3; 14 nucleotides align to TRBD2. From germline, CDR1 is SGHRS and CDR2 YFSETQ. There are 15 residues in the CDR3. The CDR3 region is CASRGLAGGTDTQYF. The CDR3 DNA follows: TGTGCCAGCAGGGGACTAGCGGGGGGCACAGATACGCAGTATTTT.

Comments on this clonotype: A much more abundant neighbour one base away suggests this may be a read error. CDR3 nucleotide sequence: TGTGTCAGCAGTGGGCAGGCCAGGCAAGATACGCAGTATTTT. This sequence encodes CVSSGQARQDTQYF. This chain connects TRBV12-3 or TRBV12-4 to TRBJ2-3; D ambiguous. This CDR3 contains 14 residues.